This T cell receptor beta chain emerged from a study of T cell responses to AZD1222 COVID-19 vaccine. Study-wide results and limits: Spike was spanned by vaccine-associated CD4 TCRs, which were dominant at 160-218 and 743-854. Only after the peak T cell response were repertoires sampled.

With regard to this clone: The antigen is not known.

TCRdb's table, derived via immunoSEQ multiplex PCR, lists solely in-frame clones and lacks some. The sample lists roughly 96,000 clones; 80% to 90% were seen once. The sample in question was peripheral blood, obtained on day 0 of AZD1222 vaccination. The clonotype was recovered from an adult in good health.

CDR3 DNA sequence: TGTGCCAGCAGGCGAACGAACTATGGCTACACCTTC. It is translated as CASRRTNYGYTF. This chain uses TRBV6-5 with TRBJ1-2, with unresolved D. The CDR3 consists of 12 residues. Trimming left V 6 bases short and J 2 bases short, with 7 bases between. CDR1 is MNHEY and CDR2 is SVGAGI in the germline V gene.